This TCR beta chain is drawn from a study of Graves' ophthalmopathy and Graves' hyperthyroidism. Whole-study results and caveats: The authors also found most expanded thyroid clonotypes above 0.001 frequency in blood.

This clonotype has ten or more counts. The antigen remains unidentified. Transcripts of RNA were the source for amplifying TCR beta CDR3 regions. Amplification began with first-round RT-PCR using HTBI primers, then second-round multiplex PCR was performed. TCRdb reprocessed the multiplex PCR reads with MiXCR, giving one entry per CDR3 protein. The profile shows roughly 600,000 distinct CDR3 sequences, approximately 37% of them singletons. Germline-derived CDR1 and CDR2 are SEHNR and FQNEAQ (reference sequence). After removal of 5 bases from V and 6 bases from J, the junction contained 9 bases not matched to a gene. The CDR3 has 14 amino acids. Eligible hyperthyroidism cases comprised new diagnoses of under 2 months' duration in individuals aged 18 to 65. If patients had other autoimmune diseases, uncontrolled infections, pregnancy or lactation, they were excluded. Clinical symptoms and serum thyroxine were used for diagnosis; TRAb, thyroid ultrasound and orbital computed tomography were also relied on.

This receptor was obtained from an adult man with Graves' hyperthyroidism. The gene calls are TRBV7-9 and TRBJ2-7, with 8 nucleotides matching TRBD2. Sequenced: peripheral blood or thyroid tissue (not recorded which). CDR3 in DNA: TGTGCCAGCAGCCCTCGGGGGGGCCAGGGCGAGCAGTACTTC. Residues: CASSPRGGQGEQYF.